This entry describes one TCR beta chain. These data originate in a study of T cell responses to AZD1222 COVID-19 vaccine. The protocol was immunoSEQ multiplex PCR, while the TCRdb copy is restricted to in-frame clones and leaves out a portion. The sample comprises roughly 190,000 clones, roughly nine tenths of which are singletons, and approximately 1.8% rests with the top ten. The germline CDR1 and CDR2 sequences are MGHRA and YSYEKL. This CDR3 has 16 residues. V gave up 2 bases and J gave up 2 bases, with 16 bases separating them. V and J are TRBV4-1 and TRBJ2-7; a weak D match, TRBD1 (6 bases). Here the sequenced sample was peripheral blood, taken 28 days after the second AZD1222 dose. This TCR came from an adult who received the AZD1222 COVID-19 vaccine. CDR3 bases: TGCGCCAGCAGCCAAATCCCCGGACAGAGAGCCTACGAGCAGTACTTC. Encoded protein: CASSQIPGQRAYEQYF.